This record looks at one T cell receptor (beta chain) sequence and its context. One entry per CDR3 protein results from TCRdb running MiXCR on the RT-PCR reads. The table lists a few hundred thousand distinct CDR3 sequences, over 30% of them singletons. The data stem from a study of patients and donors after allogeneic stem cell transplantation. The CDR3 loop spans 15 amino acids. V shed 4 bases, J shed 1 base, and the junction held 5 bases outside the gene matches. Germline V CDR1 and CDR2: LGHNA, YNFKEQ. The chain couples TRBV4-2 to TRBJ1-1, with 8 bases lining up with TRBD1. This TCR was sampled from a human donor who was either an allogeneic HSCT recipient or a stem cell or donor lymphocyte infusion donor (not recorded which). It is not recorded whose cells these are; they may come from a transplant donor. The sample was blood, either unsorted or a sorted T cell fraction (not recorded which). CDR3 bases: TGTGCCAGCAGCCCTCCCGGGACAGGGAACACTGAAGCTTTCTTT. This gives the protein CASSPPGTGNTEAFF.